What follows describes a single T cell receptor beta chain. The data derive from a study of blood T cells in healthy people across ages. The CDR3 spans 17 residues. The germline CDR1 and CDR2 sequences are SGHTA and FQGNSA. V shed 5 bases and J 7 bases; nucleotides not matched to a gene: 17. Using a J-beta primer mix together with a sample-barcoded 5' primer, a second PCR was run for roughly 6 to 12 cycles. MiXCR, applied by TCRdb to the 5' RACE reads, yields one record per CDR3 protein. The table lists hundreds of thousands of distinct CDR3 sequences, around half of them singletons. Total RNA, at least 5.5 micrograms per sample, came from PBMCs.

The chain combines TRBV7-2 with TRBJ1-2; 9 positions agree with TRBD1. The source material was blood. The TCR originated in a woman aged 60-70 years in good health. This CDR3 reads CASSPRSVITGGGGYTF. The CDR3 coding sequence is TGTGCCAGCAGCCCACGTTCCGTTATAACAGGGGGCGGTGGCTACACCTTC.